The next 30 T cell receptor beta chains were all read from a single sample in a study of T cell clonotyping in hematopoietic cell transplantation. Sequencing used immunoSEQ multiplex PCR; TCRdb keeps in-frame clones, though not all of them. The table records around 25,000 clones, approximately 94% of them present only once. Input material: peripheral blood mononuclear cells. Receptor source: a man in his forties or fifties in good health. Some clones in this sample may be carry-over from other donors' samples.

In this sample, this clone turned up once. J is TRBJ1-1 and V is TRBV2; no clear D gene. V lost 8 bases, J lost 5 bases, and 15 bases lay in between. Germline V gives CDR1 SNHLY, CDR2 FYNNEI. The CDR3 has 13 residues. The CDR3 nucleotides read TGTGCCAGCGAAGGCCGATTTGATACTGAAGCTTTCTTT. The encoded protein is CASEGRFDTEAFF.

Turning to this clone: The junction departs from germline at one end; a sequencing error may be responsible. The chain combines TRBV6-4 with TRBJ1-3; the D is unclear. CDR3 length: 10 amino acids. Germline CDR1 is MRHNA and CDR2 is SNTAGT. CDR3 protein: CPHSGNTIYF. CDR3 in DNA: TGCCCGCACTCTGGAAACACCATATATTTT.

This clone appeared a single time. The chain employs TRBV19 and TRBJ2-1; D possibly uses TRBD1 or TRBD2 (6 bases each). This CDR3 has 16 residues. Trimming removed 3 bases at V and 8 bases at J, with 20 bases between. The germline CDR1 and CDR2 sequences are LNHDA and SQIVND (reference sequence). The CDR3 bases are TGTGCCAGTAGTATTCAGGGTGGAGGAGGGGGGCATGAGCAGTTCTTC. It translates to CASSIQGGGGGHEQFF.

The V gene is TRBV28, the J gene TRBJ1-5, with 8 bases matching TRBD1. This CDR3 has 15 amino acids. With 6 bases clipped from V and 0 bases from J, the junction kept 4 bases outside the gene matches. Germline values: CDR1 MDHEN, CDR2 SYDVKM. CDR3: CASRGTGPSNQPQHF. CDR3 nucleotide sequence: TGTGCCAGCAGGGGGACAGGTCCTAGCAATCAGCCCCAGCATTTT.

V is TRBV10-3 and J is TRBJ2-3; D call uncertain. Germline V gene sequence: CDR1 ENHRY, CDR2 SYGVKD. The CDR3 loop spans 17 amino acids. The V end was cut by 4 bases, the J end by 3 bases, with 20 bases between. The DNA for the CDR3 is TGTGCCATCAGTGGGCCGGCAGGCAGCTCTTTGACAGATACGCAGTATTTT. Its protein is CAISGPAGSSLTDTQYF.

The chain couples TRBV6-1 to TRBJ1-5, with a possible D match to TRBD1 (5 bases). The germline V and J ends were trimmed by 2 bases and 7 bases, with 12 bases remaining between them. Germline lookup yields CDR1 MNHNS and CDR2 SASEGT. The CDR3 is 14 amino acids. CDR3 DNA sequence: TGTGCCAGCAGTGAAAAGGGATCAGGGCAGCCCCAGCATTTT. It translates to CASSEKGSGQPQHF.

The rearrangement uses TRBV6-5 and TRBJ1-2; TRBD1 agrees at 10 bases. Germline CDR1 is MNHEY and CDR2 is SVGAGI. The CDR3 covers 15 residues. V lost 6 bases and J lost 7; bases outside the gene matches: 11. The CDR3 spells CASRPRDRGAAGYTF. The CDR3 DNA is TGTGCCAGCAGACCCCGGGACAGGGGCGCGGCTGGCTACACCTTC.

J is TRBJ2-7 and V is TRBV6-6; a weak D match, TRBD2 (5 bases). In germline, CDR1 is MNHNY, CDR2 SVGAGI (reference sequence). This CDR3 region has 15 residues. Trimming left V 4 bases short and J 0 bases short, with 13 bases between. CDR3 bases: TGTGCCAGCAGTTCCCCGGGAAGAGGCTCCTACGAGCAGTACTTC. Translation gives CASSSPGRGSYEQYF.

The chain has TRBV10-1 and TRBJ1-5; no definite D call. CDR1 WNHNN and CDR2 SYGVQD come from the germline V gene (reference sequence). The CDR3 length is 13 residues. With 3 bases removed from V and 7 bases from J, the gap between germline ends came to 10 bases. The DNA for the CDR3 is TGCGCCAGCAGTGAATACCGGGAACAGCCCCAGCATTTT. This translates into CASSEYREQPQHF.

The V gene is TRBV30, the J gene TRBJ2-3; no clear D. Trimming shortened V by 2 bases and J by 2 bases, and 8 bases separated the two germline ends. Per germline, CDR1 GTSNPN and CDR2 SVGIG (reference sequence). The CDR3 loop spans 13 amino acids. DNA of the CDR3: TGTGCCTGGAGTACCCAGATCACAGATACGCAGTATTTT. Protein sequence: CAWSTQITDTQYF. The variable domain in full, with the rest retrieved from reference TRBV30 and TRBJ2-3, is SQTIHQWPATLVQPVGSPLSLECTVEGTSNPNLYWYRQAAGRGLQLLFYSVGIGQISSEVPQNLSASRPQDRQFILSSKKLLLSDSGFYLCAWSTQITDTQYFGPGTRLTVL.

This chain links TRBV6-5 with TRBJ2-7; 9 nucleotides align to TRBD1. J gave up 1 base and V 2 bases, and 3 bases lay outside the gene matches. The CDR3 covers 15 residues. CDR1 MNHEY and CDR2 SVGAGI come from the germline V gene. The CDR3 protein is CASSYRGQGSYEQYF. The DNA of the CDR3 is TGTGCCAGCAGTTACAGGGGACAGGGTTCCTACGAGCAGTACTTC.

This clone has a single count. The V call is TRBV2, the J call TRBJ1-5; D not resolved. This CDR3 region has 13 residues. V shed 7 bases and J shed 5 bases, with 12 bases lying between them. Germline-derived CDR1 and CDR2 are SNHLY and FYNNEI. This CDR3 is CASNPDLDQPQHF. CDR3 DNA sequence: TGTGCCAGCAACCCCGACTTAGATCAGCCCCAGCATTTT. The full variable domain, in which reference TRBV2 and TRBJ1-5 provide the parts outside the CDR3, is EPEVTQTPSHQVTQMGQEVILRCVPISNHLYFYWYRQILGQKVEFLVSFYNNEISEKSEIFDDQFSVERPDGSNFTLKIRSTKLEDSAMYFCASNPDLDQPQHFGDGTRLSIL.

The CDR3 DNA sequence: TGTGCCAGCTTTTCGTACAGGGCCACTGAAGCTTTCTTT. It is translated as CASFSYRATEAFF. The rearrangement uses TRBV27 and TRBJ1-1; a possible D gene is TRBD1 (6 bases). CDR1 and CDR2 (germline): MNHEY, SMNVEV (reference sequence). This CDR3 has 13 residues. V was cut by 8 bases and J by 4 bases, with 14 bases left in between.

This chain joins TRBV5-1 and TRBJ2-3; 7 bases line up with TRBD1. V shed 4 bases and J 1 base; nucleotides not matched to a gene: 3. CDR3 length: 14 residues. From germline, CDR1 is SGHRS and CDR2 YFSETQ. This CDR3 is CASSTGVRTDTQYF. The CDR3 DNA is TGCGCCAGCAGCACAGGGGTTCGCACAGATACGCAGTATTTT.

This clone was picked up one time. V is TRBV10-3 and J is TRBJ1-5; D gene ambiguous. The V gene's germline CDR1 is ENHRY and CDR2 SYGVKD. This CDR3 has 13 amino acids. V dropped 3 bases and J dropped 2 bases, with 5 bases sitting between them. The DNA of the CDR3 is TGTGCCATCAGTGATAGGGGCAATCAGCCCCAGCATTTT. This encodes CAISDRGNQPQHF.

This clone was seen a single time. The chain uses TRBV27 and TRBJ2-1, with D perhaps TRBD1 or TRBD2 (6 bases each). Germline V CDR1 and CDR2: MNHEY, SMNVEV (reference sequence). This CDR3 region has 16 residues. V gave up 1 base and J gave up 3 bases, with 13 bases separating them. For the CDR3, the DNA is TGTGCCAGCAGTTTATTGGGGGGCCCCCTCTACAATGAGCAGTTCTTC. This gives the protein CASSLLGGPLYNEQFF.

The table lists this clone with a few counts. V and J are TRBV11-2 and TRBJ1-6; perhaps TRBD1 as D (5 bases). Germline V gives CDR1 SGHAT, CDR2 FQNNGV. The CDR3 extends over 13 amino acids. Trimming removed 5 bases from V and 9 bases from J, with 11 bases in between. CDR3 loop: CASSQEGFSPLHF. The CDR3 nucleotides are TGTGCCAGCAGCCAGGAGGGGTTTTCACCCCTCCACTTT.

The chain combines TRBV7-9 with TRBJ1-2; D is unclear. The CDR3 extends over 10 amino acids. Trimming cost V 3 bases and J 6 bases, with 2 bases left between them. CDR1 SEHNR and CDR2 FQNEAQ come from the germline V gene (reference sequence). The CDR3, as DNA: TGTGCCAGCAGCTTGGATGGCTACACCTTC. Translation gives CASSLDGYTF.

The sample holds one count of this clone. This sequence joins TRBV6-5 and TRBJ1-1; a weak D match, TRBD1 (5 bases). This CDR3 has 16 residues. Germline V gene data show CDR1 as MNHEY and CDR2 as SVGAGI. Trimming removed 2 bases at V and 0 bases at J, with 13 bases between. The CDR3 region is CASSYRTPPLNTEAFF. DNA for the CDR3: TGTGCCAGCAGTTACCGGACACCCCCTCTGAACACTGAAGCTTTCTTT.

The gene calls are TRBV2 and TRBJ2-5; D is ambiguous. Trimming took off 8 bases at V and 1 base at J, with 14 bases between the two ends. Germline CDR1 and CDR2: SNHLY and FYNNEI. The CDR3 runs 14 residues. CDR3 in DNA: TGTGCCAGCTCTTTAATAAGGGCCCAAGAGACCCAGTACTTC. Encoded protein: CASSLIRAQETQYF.

For the CDR3, the DNA is TGTGCCAGCAGTGAACTTGACACTGAAGCTTTCTTT. Amino acid sequence: CASSELDTEAFF. The rearrangement joins TRBV2 to TRBJ1-1; D is undetermined. Trimming cost V 2 bases and J 3 bases, with 4 bases left between them. The germline CDR1 and CDR2 sequences are SNHLY and FYNNEI. The CDR3 covers 12 residues.

The chain combines TRBV5-1 with TRBJ1-4, with D perhaps TRBD1 (6 bases). Trimming shortened V by 4 bases and J by 6 bases, and 16 bases separated the two germline ends. The CDR3 runs to 15 residues. Looked up from germline, CDR1 is SGHRS and CDR2 is YFSETQ. The CDR3 sequence: CASSVPGGGDEKLFF. Here the CDR3 DNA reads TGCGCCAGCAGCGTCCCCGGAGGGGGGGATGAAAAACTGTTTTTT.

The rearrangement joins TRBV29-1 to TRBJ2-5; perhaps D is TRBD1 or TRBD2 (5 bases each). The CDR3 is 13 residues long. Germline values: CDR1 SQVTM, CDR2 ANQGSEA. The ends were cut back, 0 bases at V and 9 bases at J, with 14 bases in the middle. CDR3 loop: CSVEDPGVRAQYF. The CDR3 coding sequence is TGCAGCGTTGAAGATCCCGGGGTCAGGGCCCAGTACTTC. The full variable domain, completed using reference TRBV29-1 and TRBJ2-5, is SAVISQKPSRDICQRGTSLTIQCQVDSQVTMMFWYRQQPGQSLTLIATANQGSEATYESGFVIDKFPISRPNLTFSTLTVSNMSPEDSSIYLCSVEDPGVRAQYFGPGTRLLVL.

This rearrangement joins TRBV6-5 to TRBJ2-3; unclear D gene. V lost 2 bases and J lost 2, with 8 bases in between. Germline V gene lookup returns CDR1 MNHEY and CDR2 SVGAGI. The CDR3 consists of 14 residues. Here the CDR3 reads CASSYIGPTDTQYF. The CDR3 DNA reads TGTGCCAGCAGTTACATAGGGCCCACAGATACGCAGTATTTT.

The CDR3 protein is CASRDGSYEQYF. CDR3 bases: TGTGCCAGCCGCGACGGGAGCTACGAGCAGTACTTC. V is TRBV6-5 and J is TRBJ2-7; the D gene is possibly TRBD2 (6 bases). Germline CDR1 and CDR2: MNHEY and SVGAGI. The CDR3 sequence is 12 residues long. Between the trimmed V and J ends, which lost 8 bases and 3 bases, there was a span of 11 bases.

The chain joins TRBV2 to TRBJ1-6, with TRBD1 matching over 11 bases. V dropped 2 bases and J dropped 7; count of bases not matched to a gene: 10. CDR3 length: 18 residues. Germline values: CDR1 SNHLY, CDR2 FYNNEI. The DNA of the CDR3 is TGTGCCAGCAGTGAATCCCCCCTAGGACAGGGGGCAAATTCACCCCTCCACTTT. It translates to CASSESPLGQGANSPLHF.

The chain employs TRBV25-1 and TRBJ2-6; no definite D call. CDR1 MGHDK and CDR2 SYGVNS come from the germline V gene. The CDR3 has 15 amino acids. V lost 3 bases and J 0 bases, leaving 6 bases between the germline ends. The CDR3 is CASSDGSSGANVLTF. CDR3 nucleotide sequence: TGTGCCAGCAGTGACGGAAGCTCTGGGGCCAACGTCCTGACTTTC.

This chain connects TRBV7-8 to TRBJ1-1; D not certain. Looked up from germline, CDR1 is SGHVS and CDR2 is FQNEAQ. V lost 4 bases to trimming and J lost 4 bases, with 16 bases between them. This CDR3 comprises 15 residues. This CDR3 reads CASSSNLPGGTEAFF. The CDR3 DNA is TGTGCCAGCAGCTCAAACCTTCCGGGAGGCACTGAAGCTTTCTTT.

The chain employs TRBV6-5 and TRBJ2-7; TRBD2 matches at 13 bases. Germline V gives CDR1 MNHEY, CDR2 SVGAGI. V was pared by 6 bases and J by 3 bases, with 5 bases of the junction left unmatched. This CDR3 region has 15 residues. CDR3 coding DNA: TGTGCCAGCAGATCGACTAGCGGGGGGAACTACGAGCAGTACTTC. Amino acid sequence: CASRSTSGGNYEQYF.

The V and J genes are TRBV7-2 and TRBJ1-2; D is perhaps TRBD1 (5 bases). V was pared by 4 bases and J by 3 bases, with 18 bases between. The CDR3 has 16 residues. Germline values: CDR1 SGHTA, CDR2 FQGNSA. Here the CDR3 DNA reads TGTGCCAGCAGCTCCGCCTCGGGAGGGGTGGACTATGGCTACACCTTC. Protein: CASSSASGGVDYGYTF.